These 26 T cell receptor beta chains were all obtained from the same sample, sequenced in a study of blood T cell repertoires in COVID-19. Only in-frame clones appear in the TCRdb table, and some are missing; sequencing was by immunoSEQ multiplex PCR. Of 150,000 to 200,000 clones listed, approximately 79% are singletons. The sequenced sample was peripheral blood. All receptors come from a man aged 55 to 70 with active or convalescent COVID-19.

V gene TRBV12-5 combines with J gene TRBJ2-2; a possible D gene is TRBD2 (5 bases). The CDR3 totals 12 residues. Germline lookup yields CDR1 LGHNT and CDR2 FRNRAP. The germline V and J ends were trimmed by 6 bases and 7 bases, with 9 bases remaining between them. The CDR3 is CASGRTGGELFF. The DNA for the CDR3 is TGTGCTAGTGGCAGGACTGGCGGGGAGCTGTTTTTT. Full variable domain (outside the CDR3, taken from reference TRBV12-5 and TRBJ2-2): DARVTQTPRHKVTEMGQEVTMRCQPILGHNTVFWYRQTMMQGLELLAYFRNRAPLDDSGMPKDRFSAEMPDATLATLKIQPSEPRDSAVYFCASGRTGGELFFGEGSRLTVL.

This chain joins TRBV27 and TRBJ2-6; no clear D gene. The CDR3 extends over 16 amino acids. From germline, CDR1 is MNHEY and CDR2 SMNVEV (reference sequence). Between the trimmed V and J ends, which lost 2 bases and 0 bases, there was a span of 8 bases. Here the CDR3 reads CASSLGQGSGANVLTF. CDR3 in DNA: TGTGCCAGCAGTTTAGGGCAAGGCTCTGGGGCCAACGTCCTGACTTTC.

V is TRBV19 and J is TRBJ2-7, with a tentative D call TRBD1 (6 bases). The CDR3 has 15 residues. CDR1 is LNHDA and CDR2 is SQIVND in the germline V gene (reference sequence). V lost 0 bases and J lost 7, with 16 bases in between. CDR3: CASSIDGQTPGEQYF. CDR3 DNA: TGTGCCAGTAGTATAGATGGACAGACACCTGGGGAGCAGTACTTC.

This rearrangement joins TRBV7-8 to TRBJ2-7; 7 bases map to TRBD2. Losses at the gene ends were 1 base for V and 4 bases for J; bases not matched to a gene: 13. CDR1 is SGHVS, CDR2 FQNEAQ, per germline. The CDR3 extends over 17 amino acids. CDR3 in amino acids: CASSLGGRASPKYEQYF. The CDR3 nucleotides are TGTGCCAGCAGCTTAGGGGGGAGGGCTAGCCCGAAATACGAGCAGTACTTC.

This clone was recorded once. The V gene is TRBV19, the J gene TRBJ1-2, with D uncertain. V was trimmed by 6 bases and J by 2 bases, leaving 22 bases between them. The CDR3 is made up of 17 amino acids. CDR1 is LNHDA, CDR2 SQIVND, per germline (reference sequence). The CDR3 loop is CASRSPDLTGENYGYTF. The CDR3 DNA reads TGTGCCAGTAGATCCCCCGACCTCACCGGGGAAAACTATGGCTACACCTTC.

In DNA, the CDR3 is TGTGCCAGCAGTGAATCGTGGTCTATAGCGGACCCTCAGCGCAATGAGCAGTTCTTC. Amino acids: CASSESWSIADPQRNEQFF. The chain carries TRBV2 and TRBJ2-1, with D perhaps TRBD2 (6 bases). The CDR3 sequence is 19 residues long. Deletions cut 2 bases from V and 6 bases from J, with 26 bases between. Germline V gene data show CDR1 as SNHLY and CDR2 as FYNNEI.

The chain recombines TRBV6-2 or TRBV6-3 with TRBJ2-2, with 9 nucleotides matching TRBD2. Germline lookup yields CDR1 MNHEY and CDR2 SVGEGT. The CDR3 totals 15 residues. The V segment lost 2 bases and the J segment 6 bases; nucleotides outside the gene matches: 4. As DNA, the CDR3 is TGTGCCAGCAGTTACCTCGGACTAGCGTCCGGGGAGCTGTTTTTT. It specifies CASSYLGLASGELFF.

The V gene is TRBV28, the J gene TRBJ1-5, with D hard to call. The CDR3 totals 15 residues. V was shortened by 7 bases and J by 2 bases, with 15 bases between the two germline ends. Germline CDR1 and CDR2: MDHEN and SYDVKM. CDR3 in DNA: TGTGCCAGCATGGGAGCCAGCAGCGGCAATCAGCCCCAGCATTTT. Its protein is CASMGASSGNQPQHF.

The chain has TRBV7-3 and TRBJ2-1; D perhaps matches TRBD2 (5 bases). Germline lookup yields CDR1 SGHTA and CDR2 FQGTGA. The ends were cut back, 4 bases at V and 8 bases at J, with 15 bases in the middle. This CDR3 is built from 14 residues. The CDR3 DNA reads TGTGCCAGCAGCTCAGACGGGGTCTCGTATGAGCAGTTCTTC. This gives the protein CASSSDGVSYEQFF.

This rearrangement joins TRBV5-6 to TRBJ2-5, with 8 bases aligning to TRBD2. Unmatched junction bases numbered 10, after V lost 4 bases and J lost 2 bases. Germline CDR1 SGHDT, CDR2 YYEEEE. CDR3 length equals 16 residues. CDR3 in DNA: TGTGCCAGCAGCCCCGGATTACTAGCGGTACAAGAGACCCAGTACTTC. It yields the protein CASSPGLLAVQETQYF.

The chain combines TRBV24-1 with TRBJ2-1; D call uncertain. The CDR3 extends over 11 amino acids. CDR1 is KGHDR, CDR2 SFDVKD, per germline. V was cut by 7 bases and J by 15 bases, with 15 bases left in between. CDR3 loop: CATRSASGLFF. CDR3 bases: TGTGCCACCAGGAGCGCGTCTGGGTTGTTCTTC.

The genes are TRBV7-9 and TRBJ1-2; TRBD1 might be the D (5 bases). The CDR3 totals 15 residues. Trimming removed 5 bases at V and 2 bases at J, with 15 bases between. Germline CDR1 SEHNR, CDR2 FQNEAQ (reference sequence). CDR3 sequence: CASSPPGGYNYGYTF. CDR3 nucleotides: TGTGCCAGCAGCCCCCCGGGGGGGTACAACTATGGCTACACCTTC.

The chain employs TRBV5-1 and TRBJ2-7; 9 positions agree with TRBD1. Germline-derived CDR1 and CDR2 are SGHRS and YFSETQ. Losses at the gene ends were 4 bases for V and 4 bases for J; bases not matched to a gene: 6. The CDR3 extends over 14 amino acids. Here the CDR3 DNA reads TGCGCCAGCAGCCTAACAGGGGGCCGGTACGAGCAGTACTTC. Its translation: CASSLTGGRYEQYF. Based on the CDR3 plus reference TRBV5-1 and TRBJ2-7, the full variable domain is KAGVTQTPRYLIKTRGQQVTLSCSPISGHRSVSWYQQTPGQGLQFLFEYFSETQRNKGNFPGRFSGRQFSNSRSEMNVSTLELGDSALYLCASSLTGGRYEQYFGPGTRLTVT.

The rearrangement joins TRBV4-3 to TRBJ2-2, with D tentatively TRBD2 (5 bases). This CDR3 is 16 amino acids long. The ends were cut back, 0 bases at V and 4 bases at J, with 12 bases in the middle. Germline V CDR1 and CDR2: LGHNA, YSLEER. CDR3 coding DNA: TGCGCCAGCAGCCAAGAACCCAGCGCGGGCACCGGGGAGCTGTTTTTT. Its protein is CASSQEPSAGTGELFF.

The chain's CDR3 is CASSVTGSGSNNEQFF. The CDR3 coding sequence is TGTGCCAGCAGCGTCACAGGGAGCGGGAGCAACAATGAGCAGTTCTTC. The chain links TRBV5-8 to TRBJ2-1, with TRBD2 matching 8 bases. CDR1 is SGHTS and CDR2 is YDEGEE in the germline V gene. V shed 4 bases and J 5 bases; nucleotides not matched to a gene: 11. The CDR3 length is 16 residues.

CDR3 bases: TGTGCCAGCAGCTTACAGGGAGGAGGAGGCTACGAGCAGTACTTC. Translated: CASSLQGGGGYEQYF. J is TRBJ2-7 and V is TRBV7-2, with a tentative D call TRBD2 (6 bases). Trimming cost V 2 bases and J 3 bases, with 14 bases left between them. The CDR3 covers 15 residues. From germline, CDR1 is SGHTA and CDR2 FQGNSA.

This chain uses TRBV6-6 with TRBJ2-7; 8 bases line up with TRBD1. CDR1 MNHNY and CDR2 SVGAGI come from the germline V gene (reference sequence). V was pared by 4 bases and J by 2 bases, with 10 bases of the junction left unmatched. This CDR3 comprises 16 residues. Here the CDR3 DNA reads TGTGCCAGCAGTTCAGGGACAGGAGACCGAACCTACGAGCAGTACTTC. Translated, it gives CASSSGTGDRTYEQYF.

This clone has just one count. The chain has TRBV18 and TRBJ2-3; 10 bases are shared with TRBD1. Germline lookup yields CDR1 KGHSH and CDR2 LQKENI. The V segment lost 2 bases and the J segment 5 bases; nucleotides outside the gene matches: 1. This CDR3 contains 14 residues. The CDR3 reads CASSPGTGVDTQYF. CDR3 in DNA: TGTGCCAGCTCACCAGGGACAGGGGTAGATACGCAGTATTTT.

CDR3 in amino acids: CASSFRTGGETQYF. CDR3 sequence (DNA): TGTGCCAGCAGCTTTCGGACAGGGGGAGAGACCCAGTACTTC. The chain employs TRBV7-9 and TRBJ2-5; 10 bases line up with TRBD1. CDR3 length equals 14 residues. Unmatched junction bases numbered 2, after V lost 3 bases and J lost 4 bases. Germline lookup yields CDR1 SEHNR and CDR2 FQNEAQ (reference sequence).

This clone has a single count. V usage is TRBV7-9 and J usage is TRBJ2-3, with D tentatively TRBD2 (5 bases). V was trimmed by 7 bases and J by 0 bases, leaving 14 bases between them. CDR1 is SEHNR and CDR2 is FQNEAQ in the germline V gene (reference sequence). The CDR3 runs to 15 residues. The CDR3 nucleotides read TGTGCCAGCACCCCCTTCGGCGGGAGCACAGATACGCAGTATTTT. As protein: CASTPFGGSTDTQYF.

V is TRBV5-1 and J is TRBJ2-3; TRBD1 aligns across 8 bases. J gave up 9 bases and V 0 bases, and 6 bases lay outside the gene matches. Germline CDR1 SGHRS, CDR2 YFSETQ. The CDR3 contains 14 residues. The CDR3 spells CASSLAQGAGTQYF. CDR3 nucleotides: TGCGCCAGCAGCTTGGCCCAGGGGGCAGGGACGCAGTATTTT.

V and J are TRBV27 and TRBJ2-3; possibly TRBD1 for D (5 bases). The CDR3 consists of 13 residues. Trimming stripped 5 bases from V and 7 bases from J, with 13 bases between. CDR1 is MNHEY and CDR2 is SMNVEV in the germline V gene (reference sequence). CDR3 DNA: TGTGCCAGCAGTCAAAGGGGTTCTTATACGCAGTATTTT. Translation: CASSQRGSYTQYF.

The CDR3 bases are TGTGCCAGCAGCCCCGCGGGGACGGGGGGGACCGGGGAGCTGTTTTTT. The encoded protein is CASSPAGTGGTGELFF. This chain connects TRBV27 to TRBJ2-2; 8 bases agree with TRBD2. Germline trimming cut 6 bases from V and 5 bases from J; bases unmatched to any gene: 11. Germline values: CDR1 MNHEY, CDR2 SMNVEV (reference sequence). The CDR3 has 16 residues.

The V and J genes are TRBV4-1 and TRBJ1-3, with 9 bases matching TRBD1. The CDR3 consists of 17 residues. CDR1 and CDR2 (germline): MGHRA, YSYEKL. Trimming removed 2 bases from V and 0 bases from J; junction bases left unmatched: 5. CDR3 nucleotide sequence: TGCGCCAGCAGCCAAACAGGGGGCAAAATCTCTGGAAACACCATATATTTT. Translating gives CASSQTGGKISGNTIYF.

V gene TRBV20-1 combines with J gene TRBJ2-7, with 12 bases matching TRBD1. The CDR3 contains 14 residues. V lost 3 bases, J lost 6 bases, and 6 bases stayed unmatched. Germline V gene lookup returns CDR1 DFQATT and CDR2 SNEGSKA (reference sequence). CDR3 in amino acids: CSASGDRGQAEQYF. In nucleotides, the CDR3 is TGCAGTGCTAGTGGGGACAGGGGGCAGGCCGAGCAGTACTTC.

This chain uses TRBV19 with TRBJ2-1, with D unresolved. Germline V CDR1 and CDR2: LNHDA, SQIVND (reference sequence). The CDR3 consists of 13 residues. V lost 3 bases and J lost 7, with 10 bases in between. The DNA of the CDR3 is TGTGCCAGTAGTATTCATAGTAATAATGAGCAGTTCTTC. It codes for CASSIHSNNEQFF. Based on the CDR3 plus reference TRBV19 and TRBJ2-1, the full variable domain is DGGITQSPKYLFRKEGQNVTLSCEQNLNHDAMYWYRQDPGQGLRLIYYSQIVNDFQKGDIAEGYSVSREKKESFPLTVTSAQKNPTAFYLCASSIHSNNEQFFGPGTRLTVL.